One sample yielded the 19 T cell receptor beta chains listed below, sequenced in a study of Graves' ophthalmopathy and Graves' hyperthyroidism. Amplified material comprised TCR beta CDR3 regions derived from RNA transcripts. First-round RT-PCR employed HTBI primers, with a second-round multiplex PCR after it. One entry per CDR3 protein results from TCRdb running MiXCR on the multiplex PCR reads. The sample records over a million distinct CDR3 sequences, less than 45% being singletons. The sequencing input was peripheral blood or thyroid tissue (not recorded which). These receptors came from an adult man with Graves' hyperthyroidism.

This chain joins TRBV10-1 and TRBJ2-7; possibly TRBD1 or TRBD2 for D (5 bases each). Germline CDR1 and CDR2: WNHNN and SYGVQD (reference sequence). This CDR3 is 14 amino acids long. Trimming took off 3 bases at V and 0 bases at J, with 9 bases between the two ends. CDR3: CASSDRDGSYEQYF. CDR3 bases: TGCGCCAGCAGTGACCGGGACGGCTCCTACGAGCAGTACTTC.

This clonotype was observed many times. The DNA for the CDR3 is TGCAGTGCACAACGCCCGCAAGAGACCCAGTACTTC. Residues: CSAQRPQETQYF. The genes are TRBV20-1 and TRBJ2-5, with D unresolved. Germline V gene lookup returns CDR1 DFQATT and CDR2 SNEGSKA (reference sequence). V was clipped by 6 bases and J by 2 bases, with 10 bases between them. The CDR3 totals 12 residues.

CDR3 coding DNA: TGTGCCAGCAGTTACTCGAATCCAGTGGGGCAGTACTTC. Amino acid sequence: CASSYSNPVGQYF. The chain uses TRBV6-6 and TRBJ2-7; D uncertain. Trimming took off 0 bases at V and 9 bases at J, with 12 bases between the two ends. Germline V gene lookup returns CDR1 MNHNY and CDR2 SVGAGI (reference sequence). CDR3 length: 13 amino acids.

This clonotype has ten or more counts. The CDR3 here is CSANRDYQETQYF. For the CDR3, the DNA is TGCAGTGCTAACCGGGACTACCAAGAGACCCAGTACTTC. The rearrangement links TRBV20-1 to TRBJ2-5, with D possibly TRBD2 on 6 matching bases. The CDR3 has 13 amino acids. Germline CDR1 DFQATT, CDR2 SNEGSKA (reference sequence). Trimming removed 4 bases at V and 0 bases at J, with 9 bases between.

This clonotype appeared a few times. The V gene is TRBV20-1, the J gene TRBJ1-4; a possible D gene is TRBD1 (5 bases). In germline, CDR1 is DFQATT, CDR2 SNEGSKA (reference sequence). Trimming removed 6 bases at V and 2 bases at J, with 19 bases between. This CDR3 has 16 amino acids. The CDR3 here is CSAGAAGVDTNEKLFF. The CDR3 DNA reads as TGCAGTGCCGGGGCGGCGGGGGTAGATACTAATGAAAAACTGTTTTTT.

This clonotype occurred many times. The J gene is TRBJ2-2, the V gene TRBV19, with a possible D match to TRBD1 (6 bases). This CDR3 comprises 13 residues. The germline V gene has CDR1 LNHDA and CDR2 SQIVND (reference sequence). The V end lost 3 bases, the J end lost 7 bases, and 9 bases lay between the germline ends. The CDR3 DNA follows: TGTGCCAGTAGTATTAGGGGGAGCGGGGAGCTGTTTTTT. Translating it yields CASSIRGSGELFF. The variable domain in full, completed from reference TRBV19 and TRBJ2-2, reads DGGITQSPKYLFRKEGQNVTLSCEQNLNHDAMYWYRQDPGQGLRLIYYSQIVNDFQKGDIAEGYSVSREKKESFPLTVTSAQKNPTAFYLCASSIRGSGELFFGEGSRLTVL.

This clonotype was counted at least ten times. V gene TRBV7-6 combines with J gene TRBJ1-4; TRBD1 matches 7 bases. The CDR3 sequence is 15 residues long. J lost 8 bases, V lost 4 bases, and 10 bases had no gene match. Germline V CDR1 and CDR2: SGHVS, FNYEAQ. DNA for the CDR3: TGTGCCAGCAGCTCGCTGGACAGGACATCGGAAAAACTGTTTTTT. It translates to CASSSLDRTSEKLFF.

This clonotype has more than one count but fewer than ten. The rearrangement uses TRBV12-3 or TRBV12-4 and TRBJ1-2; a possible D gene is TRBD1 (5 bases). The CDR3 contains 16 residues. With 0 bases removed from V and 5 bases from J, the gap between germline ends came to 16 bases. The CDR3 DNA sequence: TGTGCCAGCAGTTTAGCGCCACCCGGGACCCAATATGGCTACACCTTC. Amino acid sequence: CASSLAPPGTQYGYTF.

This clonotype was recorded many times. V gene TRBV7-9 combines with J gene TRBJ2-1; D perhaps matches TRBD1 (6 bases). Germline lookup yields CDR1 SEHNR and CDR2 FQNEAQ (reference sequence). This CDR3 region has 13 residues. V lost 3 bases and J lost 6, with 9 bases in between. In nucleotides, the CDR3 is TGTGCCAGCAGCTTCAGGGGAGCCAATGAGCAGTTCTTC. Amino acid sequence: CASSFRGANEQFF.

This rearrangement joins TRBV6-6 to TRBJ1-6, with 9 bases that match TRBD1. The CDR3 is 15 residues long. After removal of 7 bases from V and 13 bases from J, the junction contained 14 bases not matched to a gene. The germline V gene encodes CDR1 MNHNY and CDR2 SVGAGI (reference sequence). The CDR3 coding sequence is TGTGCCAGCAACTCACAGGGGGCGCCCAATCAGCCCCTCCACTTT. Amino acids: CASNSQGAPNQPLHF.

This clonotype has more than one count but fewer than ten. The chain combines TRBV29-1 with TRBJ2-7; no clear D. The CDR3 has 10 residues. V was shortened by 7 bases and J by 2 bases, with 6 bases between the two germline ends. Germline values: CDR1 SQVTM, CDR2 ANQGSEA. This CDR3 is CSGNPYEQYF. The DNA of the CDR3 is TGCAGCGGGAATCCCTACGAGCAGTACTTC.

This clonotype has ten or more counts. The chain links TRBV7-9 to TRBJ2-7; TRBD1 aligns across 9 bases. Losses at the gene ends were 4 bases for V and 5 bases for J; bases not matched to a gene: 6. CDR3 length equals 14 residues. The V gene's germline CDR1 is SEHNR and CDR2 FQNEAQ (reference sequence). Here the CDR3 reads CASSWDRVTHEQYF. The CDR3 DNA is TGTGCCAGCAGCTGGGACAGGGTGACCCACGAGCAGTACTTC.

Notes on this clonotype: This may stem from a read error, because a much larger clone lies one nucleotide away. V gene TRBV7-2 combines with J gene TRBJ1-1; 9 nucleotides match TRBD1. Germline V CDR1 and CDR2: SGHTA, FQGNSA. The CDR3 spans 15 residues. The CDR3 here is CASRQQGQGGTEAFF. The CDR3 nucleotides read TGCGCCAGCAGACAGCAGGGACAGGGAGGGACTGAAGCTTTCTTT.

Worth noting for this clonotype: Relative to the germline gene, one junction end is altered; a read error may explain this. The V and J genes are TRBV12-3 or TRBV12-4 and TRBJ2-7; D not resolved. CDR3 length equals 14 residues. In DNA form, the CDR3 reads TGTGCCAGCAGTTTAGTGACGACCCGTCCCAAGCAATACTTC. Amino acid sequence: CASSLVTTRPKQYF.

This clonotype was found a few times. This chain links TRBV5-8 with TRBJ2-7, with D possibly being TRBD1 or TRBD2 (5 bases each). Germline V CDR1 and CDR2: SGHTS, YDEGEE. Trimming cost V 7 bases and J 2 bases, with 13 bases left between them. There are 13 residues in the CDR3. As DNA, the CDR3 is TGTGCCAGCGGGACCCCCGGGACCTACGAGCAGTACTTC. As protein: CASGTPGTYEQYF.

This clonotype was counted only a few times. This may come from a read error, since a much larger clone is one base off. This rearrangement joins TRBV29-1 to TRBJ1-2; D gene ambiguous. In germline, CDR1 is SQVTM, CDR2 ANQGSEA. There are 12 residues in the CDR3. CDR3 residues: CSVNKIDYDYTF. The CDR3 coding sequence is TGCAGCGTTAATAAGATTGACTATGACTACACCTTC. The full variable domain, with the rest looked up from reference TRBV29-1 and TRBJ1-2, is SAVISQKPSRDICQRGTSLTIQCQVDSQVTMMFWYRQQPGQSLTLIATANQGSEATYESGFVIDKFPISRPNLTFSTLTVSNMSPEDSSIYLCSVNKIDYDYTFGSGTRLTVV.

The chain couples TRBV15 to TRBJ2-7; D remains ambiguous. With 0 bases removed from V and 10 bases from J, the gap between germline ends came to 10 bases. The CDR3 runs 12 residues. Germline V gene data show CDR1 as LNHNV and CDR2 as YYDKDF (reference sequence). CDR3 in amino acids: CATSRDGKEQYF. For the CDR3, the DNA is TGTGCCACCAGCAGAGATGGGAAGGAACAGTACTTC.

Only a few counts were recorded for this clonotype. This rearrangement joins TRBV19 to TRBJ1-5; D gene unclear. The ends were cut back, 4 bases at V and 0 bases at J, with 10 bases in the middle. This CDR3 region has 15 residues. In germline, CDR1 is LNHDA, CDR2 SQIVND (reference sequence). CDR3 DNA: TGTGCCAGTAGTAAGGACCTTTATAGCAATCAGCCCCAGCATTTT. Its protein product is CASSKDLYSNQPQHF. The complete variable domain, with remaining parts taken from reference TRBV19 and TRBJ1-5, reads DGGITQSPKYLFRKEGQNVTLSCEQNLNHDAMYWYRQDPGQGLRLIYYSQIVNDFQKGDIAEGYSVSREKKESFPLTVTSAQKNPTAFYLCASSKDLYSNQPQHFGDGTRLSIL.

In the case of this clonotype: An end of the junction differs from the germline gene, which may be a read error. The V and J genes are TRBV9 and TRBJ1-3, with D uncertain. CDR3 length equals 16 residues. Germline V gene sequence: CDR1 SGDLS, CDR2 YYNGEE. The DNA for the CDR3 is TGTGCCGGCAGCGTGGCGGCCCTAACCTCTGGAAACACCATATATTTT. It translates to CAGSVAALTSGNTIYF.